The clone carrying this TCR beta chain was picked up many times. The antigen is unknown. Specified time point: longitudinal time-point 3. Serving as healthy controls were blood bank volunteers based in Maryland, USA. PBMCs stored at -80 C, numbering 2 million, were the origin of the unsorted libraries. These data originate in a study of neurological immune-mediated disorders. Study results and limitations: The greatest TCR clonal expansion occurred in HTLV-1-associated myelopathy and the least in multiple sclerosis, which fell below healthy controls.

Over 200 million TCR-beta sequences from 15-18 subjects came from every sequencing run. TCRdb itself ran the 5' RACE reads through MiXCR, one entry per CDR3 protein. Counted here are 53,000 or so distinct CDR3 sequences, roughly 8% occurring once; the ten biggest clones make up 1.9%. Trimming took 0 bases from V and 4 from J, leaving 13 bases between them. Germline V gives CDR1 LGHNA, CDR2 YSLEER. This CDR3 contains 16 residues. What was sequenced was PBMCs. This chain joins TRBV4-3 and TRBJ2-1, with a possible D match to TRBD2 (5 bases). This sequence was found in a woman aged 40 to 50 in good health. The CDR3 spells CASSQDFGSGYNEQFF. CDR3 in DNA: TGCGCCAGCAGCCAAGATTTCGGGTCGGGGTACAATGAGCAGTTCTTC.